Each of the 14 T cell receptor beta chains below was sequenced from the same sample in a study of cytomegalovirus exposure and HLA in healthy donors. The PCR used 60 Vbeta and 13 Jbeta primers. Libraries were prepared by immunoSEQ multiplex PCR; TCRdb keeps only in-frame clonotypes and omits some of them. This listing includes about 200,000 clones. Sequencing was carried out using PBMCs. The receptor source for this set is a girl aged 2 to 10 in good health and CMV-seropositive.

The chain carries TRBV6-1 and TRBJ1-2; the match to TRBD1 covers 7 bases. CDR1 and CDR2 (germline): MNHNS, SASEGT. This CDR3 region has 13 residues. The ends lost 10 bases at V and 0 bases at J; junction bases unmatched: 5. Written as DNA, the CDR3 is TGTGCCACTCGGGACAGTACTAACTATGGCTACACCTTC. It codes for CATRDSTNYGYTF.

The V gene is TRBV5-1, the J gene TRBJ2-5; D is possibly TRBD1 (6 bases). The end of the DNA fits TRBJ2-7 better, so the J call may be wrong. The CDR3 runs 15 residues. Germline assignment: CDR1 SGHRS and CDR2 YFSETQ. The CDR3 bases are TGCGCCAGCAGCTTGGGAGGGACAAGCTCCTACGAGCAGTACTTC. Translated, it gives CASSLGGTSSYEQYF.

The J gene is TRBJ2-7, the V gene TRBV6-1; 7 bases agree with TRBD1. J gave up 0 bases and V 7 bases, and 9 bases lay outside the gene matches. The CDR3 runs to 15 residues. The germline V gene encodes CDR1 MNHNS and CDR2 SASEGT. In nucleotides, the CDR3 is TGTGCCAGCAAGATCGACAGGGACGACTCCTACGAGCAGTACTTC. It is translated as CASKIDRDDSYEQYF.

The chain carries TRBV5-1 and TRBJ2-7; the match to TRBD2 covers 13 bases. This CDR3 spans 13 amino acids. The germline CDR1 and CDR2 sequences are SGHRS and YFSETQ. V gave up 1 base and J gave up 13 bases; unmatched junction bases: 5. In DNA form, the CDR3 reads TGCGCCAGCAGCTTGAGGACTAGCGGGAGTGTATACTTC. This encodes CASSLRTSGSVYF.

This chain joins TRBV27 and TRBJ2-7; possible D gene TRBD1, 6 bases. The V end lost 7 bases, the J end lost 6 bases, and 19 bases lay between the germline ends. The CDR3 sequence is 14 residues long. Germline CDR1 and CDR2: MNHEY and SMNVEV (reference sequence). CDR3 DNA sequence: TGTGCCAGCACCACCATGAGGGGGTTATCCGAGCAGTACTTC. Translation: CASTTMRGLSEQYF.

The V call is TRBV7-9, the J call TRBJ1-4, with D unresolved. Germline loops: CDR1 SEHNR, CDR2 FQNEAQ (reference sequence). The CDR3 has 15 amino acids. Between the trimmed V and J ends, which lost 3 bases and 8 bases, there was a span of 16 bases. The chain's CDR3 is CASSFGNAPSEKLFF. CDR3 bases: TGTGCCAGCAGCTTTGGAAATGCCCCTAGCGAAAAACTGTTTTTT.

J is TRBJ2-7 and V is TRBV21-1; the table's D call, TRBD2, has no DNA check behind it. TRBV21-1 corresponds to a pseudogene. The CDR3 extends over 15 amino acids. In nucleotides, the CDR3 is TGTGCCAGCAGCAAAGGGGGGGGACAACCCTACGAGCAGTACTTC. This sequence encodes CASSKGGGQPYEQYF.

The rearrangement joins TRBV18 to TRBJ2-1, with TRBD2 matching 13 bases. Germline V gene sequence: CDR1 KGHSH, CDR2 LQKENI. V shed 4 bases, J shed 0 bases, and the junction held 9 bases outside the gene matches. The length of the CDR3 is 19 residues. This chain's CDR3 is CASSLGTRTSGSSYNEQFF. The CDR3 bases are TGTGCCAGCTCACTCGGAACGAGGACTAGCGGGAGCTCCTACAATGAGCAGTTCTTC.

This chain links TRBV29-1 with TRBJ2-1, with D possibly matching TRBD1 (5 bases). Germline V CDR1 and CDR2: SQVTM, ANQGSEA. The V end was cut by 3 bases, the J end by 2 bases, with 8 bases between. This CDR3 comprises 13 residues. Written as DNA, the CDR3 is TGCAGCGTTGACAGGGCGCCCTACAATGAGCAGTTCTTC. Amino acid sequence: CSVDRAPYNEQFF.

The chain employs TRBV27 and TRBJ2-1; D may be TRBD1 (5 bases). Trimming cost V 1 base and J 4 bases, with 14 bases left between them. The CDR3 consists of 16 residues. Germline assignment: CDR1 MNHEY and CDR2 SMNVEV (reference sequence). In nucleotides, the CDR3 is TGTGCCAGCAGTTTATGGGCAGGGCAGGGTTACAATGAGCAGTTCTTC. This sequence encodes CASSLWAGQGYNEQFF.

V gene TRBV27 combines with J gene TRBJ2-7; 7 nucleotides agree with TRBD2. J lost 3 bases, V lost 6 bases, and 5 bases had no gene match. The CDR3 is made up of 13 amino acids. CDR1 is MNHEY and CDR2 is SMNVEV in the germline V gene (reference sequence). The CDR3 nucleotides read TGTGCCAGCAGCGAAGGACTAGTCTACGAGCAGTACTTC. It encodes CASSEGLVYEQYF.

J is TRBJ2-1 and V is TRBV6-1; 11 nucleotides match TRBD1. The germline gives CDR1 MNHNS, CDR2 SASEGT. V was clipped by 5 bases and J by 8 bases; unmatched bases: 8. CDR3 size: 15 residues. CDR3 coding DNA: TGTGCCAGCAGTACGGACAGGGGGCGCTTCGATGAGCAGTTCTTC. The encoded protein is CASSTDRGRFDEQFF.

This chain connects TRBV18 to TRBJ1-5; D call uncertain. The CDR3 is made up of 14 amino acids. V lost 5 bases and J 1 base, leaving 9 bases between the germline ends. Per germline, CDR1 KGHSH and CDR2 LQKENI. CDR3 nucleotides: TGTGCCAGCTCATCCACGGGGAGCAATCAGCCCCAGCATTTT. Protein product: CASSSTGSNQPQHF.

The CDR3 DNA reads as TGTGCCAGTAGCTGGGCAACCTACAATGAGCAGTTCTTC. The encoded protein is CASSWATYNEQFF. V usage is TRBV19 and J usage is TRBJ2-1; no definite D call. The V and J ends lost 6 bases and 2 bases respectively, with 8 bases between them. This CDR3 comprises 13 residues. In germline, CDR1 is LNHDA, CDR2 SQIVND (reference sequence). Filled out from reference TRBV19 and TRBJ2-1, the complete variable domain reads DGGITQSPKYLFRKEGQNVTLSCEQNLNHDAMYWYRQDPGQGLRLIYYSQIVNDFQKGDIAEGYSVSREKKESFPLTVTSAQKNPTAFYLCASSWATYNEQFFGPGTRLTVL.